The subject of this entry is one T cell receptor beta chain. Antigen: not known. The data are from a study of cytomegalovirus exposure and HLA in healthy donors. Notes on the study in general: Analysis performed later found roughly 17,000 TCR beta sequences associated with HLA alleles at 0.05 false discovery rate.

The CDR3 has 16 residues. J lost 5 bases, V lost 5 bases, and 10 bases had no gene match. CDR1 and CDR2 from the germline V gene are MNHEY and SMNVEV (reference sequence). 60 Vbeta and 13 Jbeta primers were used in PCR. The assay was immunoSEQ multiplex PCR, and TCRdb's table has in-frame clones only and misses some. The table includes about 120,000 clones, over 60% detected once. Source material: PBMCs. The V gene is TRBV27, the J gene TRBJ2-7; 12 bases are shared with TRBD1. The clonotype was recovered from a man younger than 45 in good health and CMV-seropositive. The CDR3 nucleotides are TGTGCCAGCAGTGTCGGACCGGGACAGGGGGCACACGAGCAGTACTTC. Translating it yields CASSVGPGQGAHEQYF.